Below, 8 T cell receptor beta chains from the same sample are listed, as sequenced in a study of OX40 agonist ivuxolimab in advanced cancers. TCRdb's table, derived via immunoSEQ multiplex PCR, lists solely in-frame clones and lacks some. This table has 20,000 to 25,000 clones, more than 75% appearing once. The sequencing here drew on CD4+ or CD8+ T cells sorted from blood, taken in a trial of the OX40 agonist ivuxolimab. Receptor source: an adult with an advanced solid tumor such as melanoma, head and neck, liver or kidney cancer.

The CDR3 region has the DNA TGTGCCAGCAGCTTGTCACAGGCTAGAGATACGCAGTATTTT. Its translation is CASSLSQARDTQYF. The V and J genes are TRBV5-6 and TRBJ2-3; maybe TRBD1 (5 bases). Between the trimmed V and J ends, which lost 1 base and 5 bases, there was a span of 11 bases. Germline loops: CDR1 SGHDT, CDR2 YYEEEE. The CDR3 spans 14 residues.

The CDR3 DNA reads as TGTGCCAGCAGACTTTATAAGGGGGAGAACGAGCAGTTCTTC. Translating gives CASRLYKGENEQFF. The chain joins TRBV6-6 to TRBJ2-1, with D perhaps TRBD1 (6 bases). This CDR3 is built from 14 residues. The V gene's germline CDR1 is MNHNY and CDR2 SVGAGI (reference sequence). V lost 6 bases, J lost 10 bases, and 19 bases lay in between.

The chain is built from TRBV7-9 and TRBJ1-2; tentative D call: TRBD1 (5 bases). The CDR3 covers 12 residues. The germline gives CDR1 SEHNR, CDR2 FQNEAQ (reference sequence). Deletions cut 10 bases from V and 4 bases from J, with 13 bases between. In DNA, the CDR3 is TGTGCCATAAACTCCGGGACCTATGGCTACACCTTC. This encodes CAINSGTYGYTF.

The chain joins TRBV5-1 to TRBJ2-7; tentatively, D is TRBD1 (6 bases). CDR3 length: 15 residues. Trimming cost V 0 bases and J 1 base, with 11 bases left between them. Germline loops: CDR1 SGHRS, CDR2 YFSETQ. The CDR3 sequence: CASSLADRPSYEQYF. In DNA form, the CDR3 reads TGCGCCAGCAGCTTGGCCGACAGGCCATCCTACGAGCAGTACTTC.

The gene calls are TRBV6-6 and TRBJ2-3; 7 bases are a match to TRBD2. CDR1 MNHNY and CDR2 SVGAGI come from the germline V gene (reference sequence). The CDR3 length is 16 residues. With 6 bases clipped from V and 5 bases from J, the junction kept 14 bases outside the gene matches. The CDR3 spells CASSPRGGVGGDTQYF. CDR3 DNA: TGTGCCAGCAGCCCCCGGGGAGGGGTGGGGGGAGATACGCAGTATTTT.

The chain is built from TRBV2 and TRBJ2-7; tentative D call: TRBD1 (5 bases). The CDR3 spans 13 residues. The V end lost 8 bases, the J end lost 3 bases, and 14 bases lay between the germline ends. Germline V CDR1 and CDR2: SNHLY, FYNNEI. CDR3 sequence (DNA): TGTGCCAGCCTGTTTGAGCAGGGCTACGAGCAGTACTTC. Protein sequence: CASLFEQGYEQYF.

This clone was recorded once. The chain couples TRBV2 to TRBJ1-2; 8 nucleotides line up with TRBD1. V trimming: 7 bases; J trimming: 1 base; junction bases outside the gene matches: 5. The CDR3 has 14 residues. Per germline, CDR1 SNHLY and CDR2 FYNNEI. CDR3: CASNPDRVNYGYTF. In nucleotides, the CDR3 is TGTGCCAGCAACCCGGACAGGGTTAACTATGGCTACACCTTC.

The V call is TRBV11-3, the J call TRBJ2-5; TRBD2 aligns across 8 bases. V lost 5 bases to trimming and J lost 1 base; unmatched junction nucleotides: 12. The CDR3 extends over 17 amino acids. Germline loops: CDR1 SGHNT, CDR2 YENEEA. DNA of the CDR3: TGTGCCAGCAGCCCGTCCCCACTAGCGGACTTCCAAGAGACCCAGTACTTC. Translated: CASSPSPLADFQETQYF.